The clone carrying this T cell receptor beta chain was recorded a few times. Its antigen is currently unknown. The sample belongs to a study of early T cells in non-severe SARS-CoV-2 infection. As for the study in general: The study sequenced bulk RNA from unsorted whole blood, with chains unpaired.

Unique molecular identifiers were affixed to single, distinct cDNA molecules. TCRdb ran MiXCR on the 5' RACE reads and lists one entry per CDR3 protein. The table records roughly 60,000 distinct CDR3 sequences, about 6.1% of them present only once. The study's findings and limits: Private and CD4 specificities were missed by VDJdb matching, which favored anti-spike CD8 responses.

Trimming cost V 4 bases and J 4 bases; bases outside gene matches: 8. The CDR3 has 15 residues. Germline V gene data show CDR1 as MNHNS and CDR2 as SASEGT. The input for sequencing was whole blood, taken at baseline. The sequence was obtained from an adult who was a healthcare worker with PCR-confirmed SARS-CoV-2 infection or an uninfected control (not recorded which). V usage is TRBV6-1 and J usage is TRBJ1-2; 8 bases align to TRBD1. The CDR3 DNA reads as TGTGCCAGCAGTGTGGACAGGGAGAGTAGCTATGGCTACACCTTC. Translated: CASSVDRESSYGYTF.